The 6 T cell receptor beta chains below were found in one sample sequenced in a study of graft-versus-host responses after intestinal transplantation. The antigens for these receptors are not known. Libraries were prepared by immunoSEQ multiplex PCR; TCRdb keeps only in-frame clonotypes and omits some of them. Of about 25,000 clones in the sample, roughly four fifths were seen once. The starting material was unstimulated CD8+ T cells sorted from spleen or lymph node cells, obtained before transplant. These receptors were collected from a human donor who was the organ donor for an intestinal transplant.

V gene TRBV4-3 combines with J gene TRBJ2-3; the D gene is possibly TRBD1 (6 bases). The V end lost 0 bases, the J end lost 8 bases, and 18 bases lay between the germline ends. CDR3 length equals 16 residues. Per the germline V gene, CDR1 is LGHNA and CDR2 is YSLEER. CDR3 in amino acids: CASSQDPDRSVLTQYF. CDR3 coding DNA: TGCGCCAGCAGCCAAGATCCCGACAGGTCGGTCCTTACGCAGTATTTT.

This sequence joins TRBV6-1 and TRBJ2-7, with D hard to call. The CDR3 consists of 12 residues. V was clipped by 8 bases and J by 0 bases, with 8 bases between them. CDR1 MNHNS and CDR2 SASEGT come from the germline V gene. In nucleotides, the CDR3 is TGTGCCAGCGACGGACCCTCCTACGAGCAGTACTTC. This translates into CASDGPSYEQYF.

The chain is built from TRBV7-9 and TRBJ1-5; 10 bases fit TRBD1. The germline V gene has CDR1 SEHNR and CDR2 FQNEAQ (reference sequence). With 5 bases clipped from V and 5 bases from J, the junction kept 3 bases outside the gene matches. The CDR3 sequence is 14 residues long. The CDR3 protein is CASSHGTGDQPQHF. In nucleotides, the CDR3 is TGTGCCAGCAGCCACGGGACAGGGGATCAGCCCCAGCATTTT.

Written as DNA, the CDR3 is TGTGCCATCAGTCCCGGTGAGGGTACCTACAATGAGCAGTTCTTC. The encoded protein is CAISPGEGTYNEQFF. The chain employs TRBV10-3 and TRBJ2-1; possibly TRBD2 for D (5 bases). Germline CDR1 reads ENHRY; CDR2 reads SYGVKD. This CDR3 comprises 15 residues. Between the trimmed V and J ends, which lost 5 bases and 2 bases, there was a span of 13 bases.

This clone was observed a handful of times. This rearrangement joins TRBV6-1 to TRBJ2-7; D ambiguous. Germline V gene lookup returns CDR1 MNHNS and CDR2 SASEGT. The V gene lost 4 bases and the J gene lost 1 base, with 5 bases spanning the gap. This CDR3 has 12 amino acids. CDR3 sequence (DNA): TGTGCCAGCAGTGGAGATTCCTACGAGCAGTACTTC. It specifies CASSGDSYEQYF.

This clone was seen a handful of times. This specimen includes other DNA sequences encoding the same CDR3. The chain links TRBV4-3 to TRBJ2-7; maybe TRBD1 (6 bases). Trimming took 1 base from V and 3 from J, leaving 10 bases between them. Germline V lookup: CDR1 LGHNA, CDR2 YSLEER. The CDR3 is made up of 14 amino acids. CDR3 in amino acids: CASSQGRGGYEQYF. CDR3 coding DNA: TGCGCCAGCAGCCAAGGGAGAGGGGGCTACGAGCAGTACTTC.